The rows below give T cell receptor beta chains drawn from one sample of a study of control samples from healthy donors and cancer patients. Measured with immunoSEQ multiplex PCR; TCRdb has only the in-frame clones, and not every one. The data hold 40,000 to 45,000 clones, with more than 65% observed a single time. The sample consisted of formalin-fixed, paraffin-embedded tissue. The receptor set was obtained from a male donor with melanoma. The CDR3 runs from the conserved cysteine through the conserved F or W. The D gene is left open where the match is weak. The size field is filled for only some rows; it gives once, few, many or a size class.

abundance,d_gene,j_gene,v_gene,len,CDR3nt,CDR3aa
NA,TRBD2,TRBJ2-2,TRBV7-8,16,TGTGCCAGCAGCCCTCAGACTAGCGGGTACCACGGGGAGCTGTTTTTT,CASSPQTSGYHGELFF
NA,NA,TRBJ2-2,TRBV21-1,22,TGTGCCAGCAGCAAATCCGGACCCATAGCCTGTTTGGCGGGAACAAACACCGGGGAGCTGTTTTTT,CASSKSGPIACLAGTNTGELFF
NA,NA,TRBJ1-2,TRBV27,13,TGTGCCAGCAGTTTTGAAGGCAACCGGGGACACACCTTC,CASSFEGNRGHTF
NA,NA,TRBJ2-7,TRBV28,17,TGTGCCAGCAGTTTGTTTGGCAGTCTGATAGGTGGCTACGAGCAGTACTTC,CASSLFGSLIGGYEQYF
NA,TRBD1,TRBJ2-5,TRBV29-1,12,TGCAGCGTTCTGGGACAGAAAGAGACTCAGTACTTC,CSVLGQKETQYF
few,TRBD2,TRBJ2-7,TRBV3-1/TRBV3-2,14,TGTGCCAGCAGCCAAACTAGCGGGAGGTACGAGCAGTACTTC,CASSQTSGRYEQYF
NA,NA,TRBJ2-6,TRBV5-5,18,TGTGCCAGCAGCTTACGCTACAGGGTGGAGTCTGGGGCCAACGTCCTGACTTTC,CASSLRYRVESGANVLTF
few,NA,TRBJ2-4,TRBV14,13,TGTGCCAGCAGCCAAGCGCCCTTGGGCATTCAGTACTTC,CASSQAPLGIQYF
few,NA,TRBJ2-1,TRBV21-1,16,TGTGCCAGCAGCAAAGCGGGCGGGAGCTCCTACAATGAGCAGTTCTTC,CASSKAGGSSYNEQFF
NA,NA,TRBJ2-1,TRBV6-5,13,TGTGCCAGCAGTTACAGGACAGACAATGAGCAGTTCTTC,CASSYRTDNEQFF
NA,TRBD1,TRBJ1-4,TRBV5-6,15,TGTGCCAGCAGCTTGGGGGCAGGGGGCCGGGAAAAACTGTTTTTT,CASSLGAGGREKLFF
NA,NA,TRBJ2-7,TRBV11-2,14,TGTGCCAGCAGCTTCAGCTTGGGGGGTAACGAGCAGTACTTC,CASSFSLGGNEQYF
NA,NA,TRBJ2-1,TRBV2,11,TGTGCCAGCGGGGGGTGGAATGAGCAGTTCTTC,CASGGWNEQFF
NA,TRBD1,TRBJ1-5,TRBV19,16,TGTGCCAGTACCCTGACAGGGGGCGGATCCGGTCAGCCCCAGCATTTT,CASTLTGGGSGQPQHF
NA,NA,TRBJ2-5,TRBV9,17,TGTGCCAGCAGCGTAGGCGACACGCCGATAATAGAAGAGACCCAGTACTTC,CASSVGDTPIIEETQYF
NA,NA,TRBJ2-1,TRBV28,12,TGTGCCAGCGGTGGAGCTTACAATGAGCAGTTCTTC,CASGGAYNEQFF
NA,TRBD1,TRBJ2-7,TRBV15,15,TGTGCCACCAGCAGGGCCGGGACAGGGGGCTTGGAGCAGTACTTC,CATSRAGTGGLEQYF
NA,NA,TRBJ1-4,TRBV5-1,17,TGCGCCAGCAGCTTAATCGGTGAATCCGGAACTAATGAAAAACTGTTTTTT,CASSLIGESGTNEKLFF
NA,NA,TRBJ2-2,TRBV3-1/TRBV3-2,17,TGTGCCAGCAGCCAGAGTAGAGGGAGCTACCGAGTCGGGGAGCTGTTTTTT,CASSQSRGSYRVGELFF
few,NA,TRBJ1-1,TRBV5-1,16,TGCGCCAGCAGCTTGGGGGCGGCGGGAATGAACACTGAAGCTTTCTTT,CASSLGAAGMNTEAFF
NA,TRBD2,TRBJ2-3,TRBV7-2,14,TGTGCCAGCAGCTCAAGCGGGAGGGGGGATACGCAGTATTTT,CASSSSGRGDTQYF
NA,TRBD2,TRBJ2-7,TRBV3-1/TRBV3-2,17,TGTGCCAGCAGCCAAGAGTTAGCGGGAGGGTCGCTTGACGAGCAGTACTTC,CASSQELAGGSLDEQYF
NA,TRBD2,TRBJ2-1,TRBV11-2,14,TGTGCCAGCAGCTTAGCCCAACTAGCGGGAGGAAAGTTCTTC,CASSLAQLAGGKFF
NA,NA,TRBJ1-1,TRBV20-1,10,TGCAGTGCTAGGAGGACTGAAGCTTTCTTT,CSARRTEAFF
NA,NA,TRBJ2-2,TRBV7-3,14,TGTGCCAGCAGCCTTCTAGGGAACACCGGGGAGCTGTTTTTT,CASSLLGNTGELFF
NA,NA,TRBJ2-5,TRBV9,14,TGTGCCAGCAGCCCCGCGAGGGGCTCTGAGACCCAGTACTTC,CASSPARGSETQYF
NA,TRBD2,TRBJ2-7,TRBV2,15,TGTGCCAGCAGTCAATCAGCGGGGGGCTCCTACGAGCAGTACTTC,CASSQSAGGSYEQYF
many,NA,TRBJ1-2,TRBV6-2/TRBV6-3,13,TGTGCCAGCAGCCGTCAGCGGTATGAAGGCTACACCTTC,CASSRQRYEGYTF
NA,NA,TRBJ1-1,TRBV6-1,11,TGTGCCAGCAGTGACGGATCTGGGGCTTTCTTT,CASSDGSGAFF
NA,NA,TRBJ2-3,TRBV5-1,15,TGCGCCAGCAGCTCCGGTGGCTTAGTTACAGATACGCAGTATTTT,CASSSGGLVTDTQYF
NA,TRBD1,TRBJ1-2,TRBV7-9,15,TGTGCCAGCAGCTTAGAGAGAGCGACAGGGGGTGGCTACACCTTC,CASSLERATGGGYTF
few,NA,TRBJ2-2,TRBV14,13,TGTGCCAGCAGCCATAGTTATCTCGGGGAGCTGTTTTTT,CASSHSYLGELFF
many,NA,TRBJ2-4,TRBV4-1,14,TGCGCCAGCAGCGGAGGGGGAGCGGAGAACATTCAGTACTTC,CASSGGGAENIQYF
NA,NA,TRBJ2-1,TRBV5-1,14,TGCGCCAGCAGCTTGGAACAGCCGCTCAATGAGCAGTTCTTC,CASSLEQPLNEQFF
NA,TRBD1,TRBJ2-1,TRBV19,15,TGTGCCAGTAGTATGGGCAGGGGGCTCGGCAATGAGCAGTTCTTC,CASSMGRGLGNEQFF
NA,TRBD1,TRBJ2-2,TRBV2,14,TGTGCCAGCACGGGACAGGCGAACACCGGGGAGCTGTTTTTT,CASTGQANTGELFF
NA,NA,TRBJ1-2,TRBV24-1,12,TGTGCCACCAGTGATGAGTACTATGGCTACACCTTC,CATSDEYYGYTF
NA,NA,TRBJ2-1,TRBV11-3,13,TGTGCCAGCAGCTTAGATCTTTCAAATGAGCAGTTCTTC,CASSLDLSNEQFF
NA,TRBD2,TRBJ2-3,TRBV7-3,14,TGTGCCAGCAGCTTAAGCGGGGGACGAGATACGCAGTATTTT,CASSLSGGRDTQYF
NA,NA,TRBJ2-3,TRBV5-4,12,TGTGCCAGCAGCACCTCAACAGATACGCAGTATTTT,CASSTSTDTQYF
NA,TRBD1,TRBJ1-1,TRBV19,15,TGTGCCAGTAGTTTAACAGGGGTGACAAACACTGAAGCTTTCTTT,CASSLTGVTNTEAFF
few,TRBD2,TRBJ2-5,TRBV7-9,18,TGTGCCAGCAGCCCCTCTGGGGGTCCTCTTAGCGGGTCTCCGACCCAGTACTTC,CASSPSGGPLSGSPTQYF
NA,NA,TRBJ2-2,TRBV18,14,TGTGCCAGCTCACCACCGAGTCTCGCCGGGGAGCTGTTTTTT,CASSPPSLAGELFF
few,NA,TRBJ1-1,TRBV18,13,TGTGCCAGCTCATCGGGCCTCAACACTGAAGCTTTCTTT,CASSSGLNTEAFF
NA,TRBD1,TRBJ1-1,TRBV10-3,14,TGTGCCATCAGTGACTCAGGACAGGGAGCTGAAGCTTTCTTT,CAISDSGQGAEAFF
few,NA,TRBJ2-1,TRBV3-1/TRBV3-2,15,TGTGCCAGCAGCCAACCGGCAGCAGGGGTGGATGAGCAGTTCTTC,CASSQPAAGVDEQFF
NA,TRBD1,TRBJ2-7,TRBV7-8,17,TGTGCCAGCAGCCAAGCCGGGACAGGACCTCGCGCGTACGAGCAGTACTTC,CASSQAGTGPRAYEQYF
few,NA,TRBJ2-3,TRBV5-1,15,TGCGCCAGCAGCTTGGCCGTATCCCGGGGGGATACGCAGTATTTT,CASSLAVSRGDTQYF
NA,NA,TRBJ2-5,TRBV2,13,TGTGCCAGCAGTTTCGGATTCCAAGAGACCCAGTACTTC,CASSFGFQETQYF
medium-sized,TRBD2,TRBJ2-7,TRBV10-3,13,TGTGCCATCAGACTAGCGGACAATTACGAGCAGTACTTC,CAIRLADNYEQYF
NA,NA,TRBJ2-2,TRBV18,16,TGTGCCAGCTCACCACACAGCGTAACGAACACCGGGGAGCTGTTTTTT,CASSPHSVTNTGELFF
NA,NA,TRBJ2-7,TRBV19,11,TGTGCCAGGCAGGTTTGGTACGAGCAGTACTTC,CARQVWYEQYF
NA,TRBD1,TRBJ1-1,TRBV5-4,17,TGTGCCAGCAGCTTGGCGCAAGACAGGGCCCGAGGCACTGAAGCTTTCTTT,CASSLAQDRARGTEAFF
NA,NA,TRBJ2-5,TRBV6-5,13,TGTGCCAGCAGCGTGGGTGGTAGGGAGACCCAGTACTTC,CASSVGGRETQYF